The TCR beta chain under discussion was sequenced for a study of response to subunit inactivated influenza vaccine. Germline lookup yields CDR1 LGHDT and CDR2 YNNKEL (reference sequence). J lost 9 bases, V lost 1 base, and 7 bases had no gene match. The CDR3 is made up of 16 amino acids. This clonotype was seen at least ten times. One entry per CDR3 protein, called by TCRdb with MiXCR from the RT-PCR reads. The data show hundreds of thousands of distinct CDR3 sequences, around 10% seen once. This same sample was also taken into another study, of T cells expressing NK-cell markers. This second study notes: Libraries used 5'RACE template switching adding universal primer site and UMIs. HCMV seropositivity marked most of the eight sequenced donors; one was seronegative. Only alpha-beta TCR T cells were sorted in several experiments, using an anti-gamma-delta TCR antibody. Of the CD8+ T cells in more than five donors, about 1.0-7.0% belonged to dominant NKG2C+ clonotypes. Once again these clonotypes came out on top in the CD3+CD56-NKG2C+ fraction of several donors.

The chain carries TRBV3-1 and TRBJ1-6, with 9 bases fitting TRBD1. The source of this sequence is a man in his forties or fifties who received an inactivated influenza vaccine. This material consisted of PBMCs from blood, taken on the day of vaccination. DNA of the CDR3: TGTGCCAGCAGCCAAGCAGGGACAGGGAATGGTTCACCCCTCCACTTT. Its translation: CASSQAGTGNGSPLHF.